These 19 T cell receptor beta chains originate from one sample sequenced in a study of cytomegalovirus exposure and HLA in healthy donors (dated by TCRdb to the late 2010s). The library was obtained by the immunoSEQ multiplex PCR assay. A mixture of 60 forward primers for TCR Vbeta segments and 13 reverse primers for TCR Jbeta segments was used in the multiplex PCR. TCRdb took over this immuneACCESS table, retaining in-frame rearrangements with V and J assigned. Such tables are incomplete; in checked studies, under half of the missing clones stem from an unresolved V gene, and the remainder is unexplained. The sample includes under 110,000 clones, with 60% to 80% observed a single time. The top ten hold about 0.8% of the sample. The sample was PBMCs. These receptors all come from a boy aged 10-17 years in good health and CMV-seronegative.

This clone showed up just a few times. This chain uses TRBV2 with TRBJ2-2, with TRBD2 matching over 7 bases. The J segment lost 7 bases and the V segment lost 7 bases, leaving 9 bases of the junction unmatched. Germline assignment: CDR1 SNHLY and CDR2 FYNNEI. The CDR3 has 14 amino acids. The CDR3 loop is CASKGGGAVGELFF. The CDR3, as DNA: TGTGCCAGCAAGGGCGGGGGTGCGGTCGGGGAGCTGTTTTTT.

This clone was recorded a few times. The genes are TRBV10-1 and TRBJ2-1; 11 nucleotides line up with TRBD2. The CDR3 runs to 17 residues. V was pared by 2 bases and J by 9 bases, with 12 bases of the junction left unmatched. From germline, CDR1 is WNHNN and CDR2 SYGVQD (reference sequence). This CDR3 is CASSEGSELAGDIEQFF. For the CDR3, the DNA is TGCGCCAGCAGTGAGGGATCTGAACTAGCGGGAGATATTGAGCAGTTCTTC.

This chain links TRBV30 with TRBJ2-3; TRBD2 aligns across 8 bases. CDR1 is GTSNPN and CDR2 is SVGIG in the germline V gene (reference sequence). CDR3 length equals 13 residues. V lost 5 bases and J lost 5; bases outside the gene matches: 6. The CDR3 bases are TGTGCCTGGGGACGGGCGGGAGGAGATACGCAGTATTTT. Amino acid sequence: CAWGRAGGDTQYF.

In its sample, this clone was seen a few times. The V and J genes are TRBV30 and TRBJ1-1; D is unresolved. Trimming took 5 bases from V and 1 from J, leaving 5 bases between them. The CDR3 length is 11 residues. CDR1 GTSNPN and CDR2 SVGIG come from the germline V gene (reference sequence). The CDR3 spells CAWGRNTEAFF. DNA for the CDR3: TGTGCCTGGGGGAGGAACACTGAAGCTTTCTTT.

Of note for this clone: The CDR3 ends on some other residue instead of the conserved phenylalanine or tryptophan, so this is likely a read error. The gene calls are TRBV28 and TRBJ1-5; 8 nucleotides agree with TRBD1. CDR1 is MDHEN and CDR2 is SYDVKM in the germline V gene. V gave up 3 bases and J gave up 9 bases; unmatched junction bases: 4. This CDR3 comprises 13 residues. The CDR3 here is CASSLTGVRPQHV. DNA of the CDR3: TGTGCCAGCAGTTTGACAGGGGTTAGGCCCCAGCATGTT.

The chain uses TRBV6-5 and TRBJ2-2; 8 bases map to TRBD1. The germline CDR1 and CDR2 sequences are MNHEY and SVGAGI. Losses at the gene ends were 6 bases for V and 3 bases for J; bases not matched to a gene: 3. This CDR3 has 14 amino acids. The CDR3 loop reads CASSRGRDTGELFF. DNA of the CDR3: TGTGCCAGCAGCAGGGGGCGAGACACCGGGGAGCTGTTTTTT.

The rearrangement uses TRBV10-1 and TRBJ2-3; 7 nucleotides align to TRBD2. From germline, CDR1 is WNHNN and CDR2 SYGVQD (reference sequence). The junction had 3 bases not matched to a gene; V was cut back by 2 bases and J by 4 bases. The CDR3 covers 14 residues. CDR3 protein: CASSEGGSSDTQYF. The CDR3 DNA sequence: TGCGCCAGCAGTGAGGGCGGGAGCTCAGATACGCAGTATTTT.

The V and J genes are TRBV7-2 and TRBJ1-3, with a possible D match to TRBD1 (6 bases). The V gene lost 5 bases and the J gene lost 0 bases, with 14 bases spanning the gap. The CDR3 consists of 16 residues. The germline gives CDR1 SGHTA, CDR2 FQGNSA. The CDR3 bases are TGTGCCAGCAGCCCGAGACTGGGACACTCTGGAAACACCATATATTTT. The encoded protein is CASSPRLGHSGNTIYF.

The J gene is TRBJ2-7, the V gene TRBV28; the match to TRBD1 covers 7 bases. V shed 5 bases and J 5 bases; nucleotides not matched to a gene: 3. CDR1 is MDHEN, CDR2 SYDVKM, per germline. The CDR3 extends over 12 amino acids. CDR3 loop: CASSRTGDEQYF. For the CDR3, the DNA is TGTGCCAGCAGTCGGACAGGAGACGAGCAGTACTTC. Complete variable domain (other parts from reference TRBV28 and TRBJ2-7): DVKVTQSSRYLVKRTGEKVFLECVQDMDHENMFWYRQDPGLGLRLIYFSYDVKMKEKGDIPEGYSVSREKKERFSLILESASTNQTSMYLCASSRTGDEQYFGPGTRLTVT.

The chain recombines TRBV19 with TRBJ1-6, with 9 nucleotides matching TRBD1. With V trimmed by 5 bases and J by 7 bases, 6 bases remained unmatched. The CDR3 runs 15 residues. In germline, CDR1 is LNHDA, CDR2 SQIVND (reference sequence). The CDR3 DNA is TGTGCCAGTAGTCCCTTACAGGGGGCGAATTCACCCCTCCACTTT. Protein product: CASSPLQGANSPLHF.

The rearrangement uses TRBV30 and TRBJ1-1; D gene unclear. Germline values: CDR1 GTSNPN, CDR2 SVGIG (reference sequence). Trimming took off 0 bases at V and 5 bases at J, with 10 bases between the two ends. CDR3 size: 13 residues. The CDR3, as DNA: TGTGCCTGGAGTGTACCCCCGGGGACTGAAGCTTTCTTT. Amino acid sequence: CAWSVPPGTEAFF.

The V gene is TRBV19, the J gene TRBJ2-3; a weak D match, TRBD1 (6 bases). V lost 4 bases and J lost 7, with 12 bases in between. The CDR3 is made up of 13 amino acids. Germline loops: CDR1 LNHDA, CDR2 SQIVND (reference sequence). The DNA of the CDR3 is TGTGCCAGTAGTAGACTTACAGGGTATACGCAGTATTTT. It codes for CASSRLTGYTQYF.

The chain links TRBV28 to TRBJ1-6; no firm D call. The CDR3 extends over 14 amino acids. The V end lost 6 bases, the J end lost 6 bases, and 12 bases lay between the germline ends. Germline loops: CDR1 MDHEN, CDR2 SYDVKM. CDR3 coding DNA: TGTGCCAGCAGGGGCAGCAAGTTTAATTCACCCCTCCACTTT. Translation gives CASRGSKFNSPLHF.

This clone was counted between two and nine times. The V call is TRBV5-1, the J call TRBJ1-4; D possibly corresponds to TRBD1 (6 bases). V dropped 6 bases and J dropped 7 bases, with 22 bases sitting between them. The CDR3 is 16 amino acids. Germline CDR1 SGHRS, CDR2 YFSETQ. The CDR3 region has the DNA TGCGCCAGCACCGCTTATCAAGTCAGGGGCGGTGAAAAACTGTTTTTT. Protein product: CASTAYQVRGGEKLFF. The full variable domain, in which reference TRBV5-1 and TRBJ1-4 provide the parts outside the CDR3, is KAGVTQTPRYLIKTRGQQVTLSCSPISGHRSVSWYQQTPGQGLQFLFEYFSETQRNKGNFPGRFSGRQFSNSRSEMNVSTLELGDSALYLCASTAYQVRGGEKLFFGSGTQLSVL.

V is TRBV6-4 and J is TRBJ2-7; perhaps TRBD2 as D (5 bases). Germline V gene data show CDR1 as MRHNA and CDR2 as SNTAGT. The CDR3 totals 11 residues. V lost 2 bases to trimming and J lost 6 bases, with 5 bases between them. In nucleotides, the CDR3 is TGTGCCAGCAGTGACGGGAGCGAGCAGTACTTC. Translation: CASSDGSEQYF.

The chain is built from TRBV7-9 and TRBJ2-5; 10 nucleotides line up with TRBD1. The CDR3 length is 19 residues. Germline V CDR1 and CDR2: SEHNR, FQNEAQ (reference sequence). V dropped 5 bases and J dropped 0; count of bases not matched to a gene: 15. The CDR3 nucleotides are TGTGCCAGCAGCCAGCGTTGGGGACAGGGGACCCTGTACCAAGAGACCCAGTACTTC. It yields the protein CASSQRWGQGTLYQETQYF.

CDR3 region: CSAETGRNTEAFF. The CDR3 DNA is TGCAGCGCCGAGACAGGCCGGAACACTGAAGCTTTCTTT. J is TRBJ1-1 and V is TRBV29-1, with D possibly being TRBD1 (6 bases). There are 13 residues in the CDR3. Trimming left V 7 bases short and J 1 base short, with 13 bases between. Germline values: CDR1 SQVTM, CDR2 ANQGSEA.

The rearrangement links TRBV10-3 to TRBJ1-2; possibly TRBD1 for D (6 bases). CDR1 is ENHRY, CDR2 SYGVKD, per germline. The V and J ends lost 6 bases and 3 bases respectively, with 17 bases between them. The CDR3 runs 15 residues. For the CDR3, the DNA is TGTGCCATCAGCGCACAGGGCGGGAGGGACTATGGCTACACCTTC. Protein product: CAISAQGGRDYGYTF.

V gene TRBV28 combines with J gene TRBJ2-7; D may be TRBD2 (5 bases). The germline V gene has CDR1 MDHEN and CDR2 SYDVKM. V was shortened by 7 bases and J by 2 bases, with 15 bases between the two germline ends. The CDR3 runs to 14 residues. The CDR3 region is CASTTPDSPYEQYF. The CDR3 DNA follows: TGTGCCAGCACCACTCCGGACTCGCCCTACGAGCAGTACTTC.